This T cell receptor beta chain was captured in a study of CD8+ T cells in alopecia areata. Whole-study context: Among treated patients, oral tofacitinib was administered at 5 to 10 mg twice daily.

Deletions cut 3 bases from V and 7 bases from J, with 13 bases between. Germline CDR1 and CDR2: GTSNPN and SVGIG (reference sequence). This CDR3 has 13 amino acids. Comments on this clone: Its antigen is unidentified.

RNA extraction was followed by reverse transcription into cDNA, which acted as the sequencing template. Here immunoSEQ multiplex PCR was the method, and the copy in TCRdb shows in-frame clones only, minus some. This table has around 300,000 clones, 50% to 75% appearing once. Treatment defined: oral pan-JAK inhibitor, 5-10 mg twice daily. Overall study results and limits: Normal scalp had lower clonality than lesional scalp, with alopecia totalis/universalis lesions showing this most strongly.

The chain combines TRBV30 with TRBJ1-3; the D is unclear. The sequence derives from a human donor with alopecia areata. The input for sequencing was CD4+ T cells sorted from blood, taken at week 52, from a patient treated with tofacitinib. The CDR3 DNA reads TGTGCCTGGAGCCTAAGCGGACGGAACACCATATATTTT. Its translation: CAWSLSGRNTIYF.